This T cell receptor beta chain originates from a study of cytomegalovirus exposure and HLA in healthy donors. Turning to this clone: Its antigen is still unknown.

V shed 2 bases and J 8 bases; nucleotides not matched to a gene: 4. The germline CDR1 and CDR2 sequences are MDHEN and SYDVKM. CDR3 length: 14 amino acids. Whole-study findings and limits: Rarity characterized most TCR sequences, yet some public TCRs appeared in many donors. Accurate prediction of most subjects' HLA-A and HLA-B alleles from TCR beta sequences was reported. HLA restriction was apparent for most CMV-associated TCR beta chains in a later analysis.

This PCR relied on a set of 60 Vbeta primers and 13 Jbeta primers. Repertoires were generated with immunoSEQ multiplex PCR, while TCRdb's copy carries only in-frame clones and drops some. The sample shows around 150,000 clones, roughly 70% of them seen only once. The chain couples TRBV28 to TRBJ1-4; TRBD1 matches 8 bases. This receptor was identified in a male donor in good health and CMV-seronegative. Source material: PBMCs. CDR3 sequence reads: CASSLGTGREKLFF. The DNA of the CDR3 is TGTGCCAGCAGTTTAGGGACAGGACGCGAAAAACTGTTTTTT.